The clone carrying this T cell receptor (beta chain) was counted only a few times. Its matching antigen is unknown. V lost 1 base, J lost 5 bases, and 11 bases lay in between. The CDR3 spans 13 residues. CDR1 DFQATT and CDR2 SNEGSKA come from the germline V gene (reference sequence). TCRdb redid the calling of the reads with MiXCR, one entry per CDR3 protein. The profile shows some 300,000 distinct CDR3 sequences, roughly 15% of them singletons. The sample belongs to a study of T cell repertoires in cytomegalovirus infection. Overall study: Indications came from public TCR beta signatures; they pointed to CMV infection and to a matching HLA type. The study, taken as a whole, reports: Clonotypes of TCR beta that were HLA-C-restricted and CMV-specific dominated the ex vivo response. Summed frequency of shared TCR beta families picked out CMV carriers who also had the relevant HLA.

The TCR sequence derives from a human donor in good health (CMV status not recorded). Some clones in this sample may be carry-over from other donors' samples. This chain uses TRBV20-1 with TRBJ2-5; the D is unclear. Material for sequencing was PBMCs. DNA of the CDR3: TGCAGTGCTAGAGTTGGTGGGAAGGAGACCCAGTACTTC. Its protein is CSARVGGKETQYF.